This is a list of T cell receptor beta chains from one sample in a study of radiation and T cells in renal cell carcinoma. Only in-frame clones appear in the TCRdb table, and some are missing; sequencing was by immunoSEQ multiplex PCR. The sample records 25,000 or so clones, around 50% being singletons. The sample was tumor tissue, taken from a patient whose treatment was nephrectomy without radiotherapy. All receptors come from a human donor with renal cell carcinoma. Each CDR3 is given with its conserved first and last residue. Each record gives: CDR3 DNA, CDR3 protein, V gene, clone size, D gene, J gene. D genes are given only for firm matches. Size values are once, few and many counts, or a class for expanded clones, and some rows have none.

CDR3nt: TGTGCCAGCAGCCCGAATACAGGGGGCTACGAGCAGTACTTC
CDR3aa: CASSPNTGGYEQYF
v_gene: TRBV7-6
abundance: medium-sized
d_gene: TRBD1
j_gene: TRBJ2-7

CDR3nt: TGTGCCAGCAGCGGAGAGGGCGGGACCCTAAGGGAGACCCAGTACTTC
CDR3aa: CASSGEGGTLRETQYF
v_gene: TRBV9
abundance: .
d_gene: .
j_gene: TRBJ2-5

CDR3nt: TGTGCCTGGAGTCCCGGACGCTGGAACACTGAAGCTTTCTTT
CDR3aa: CAWSPGRWNTEAFF
v_gene: TRBV30
abundance: few
d_gene: .
j_gene: TRBJ1-1

CDR3nt: TGTGCCAGCAGCTACACGTCAGGGAGTCTGCCCTATGGCTACACCTTC
CDR3aa: CASSYTSGSLPYGYTF
v_gene: TRBV7-6
abundance: .
d_gene: .
j_gene: TRBJ1-2

CDR3nt: TGTGCCAGCAGCCGGCCGGGACAGGGAATAGCTGAGCAGTTCTTC
CDR3aa: CASSRPGQGIAEQFF
v_gene: TRBV7-9
abundance: .
d_gene: TRBD1
j_gene: TRBJ2-1

CDR3nt: TGTGCCAGCAGCCTATGGTTCTTC
CDR3aa: CASSLWFF
v_gene: TRBV4-2
abundance: once
d_gene: .
j_gene: TRBJ2-1

CDR3nt: TGTGCCAGCAGTTACCCGACAGGTCCGGGAAACACCATATATTTT
CDR3aa: CASSYPTGPGNTIYF
v_gene: TRBV6-6
abundance: few
d_gene: .
j_gene: TRBJ1-3

CDR3nt: TGTGCCAGTAGTATTTCACACCGAGGTTACGAGCAGTACTTC
CDR3aa: CASSISHRGYEQYF
v_gene: TRBV19
abundance: .
d_gene: .
j_gene: TRBJ2-7

CDR3nt: TGTGCCAGCAGCTTAGGAGGGACCACAGATACGCAGTATTTT
CDR3aa: CASSLGGTTDTQYF
v_gene: TRBV11-2
abundance: .
d_gene: .
j_gene: TRBJ2-3

CDR3nt: TGCGCCAGCAGCCATCTTGATGGGGCCCCCTACGAGCAGTACTTC
CDR3aa: CASSHLDGAPYEQYF
v_gene: TRBV4-3
abundance: .
d_gene: .
j_gene: TRBJ2-7

CDR3nt: TGCGCCAGCAGTCTACAGGGGAATGAAAAACTGTTTTTT
CDR3aa: CASSLQGNEKLFF
v_gene: TRBV10-2
abundance: few
d_gene: TRBD1
j_gene: TRBJ1-4

CDR3nt: TGTGCCAGCAGCTTAGTCTACGGGAGTCAGCCCCAGCATTTT
CDR3aa: CASSLVYGSQPQHF
v_gene: TRBV7-2
abundance: .
d_gene: .
j_gene: TRBJ1-5

CDR3nt: TGTGCCAGCATTAGAACGTCAGGGGGTCTCTATGGCTACACCTTC
CDR3aa: CASIRTSGGLYGYTF
v_gene: TRBV2
abundance: .
d_gene: TRBD1
j_gene: TRBJ1-2

CDR3nt: TGTGCCAGCATGCGGGGGCCGGCAACTAATGAAAAACTGTTTTTT
CDR3aa: CASMRGPATNEKLFF
v_gene: TRBV2
abundance: .
d_gene: .
j_gene: TRBJ1-4

CDR3nt: TGTGCCAGCAGCCAGGAAGGACAGGGGACGTTCAATTCACCCCTCCACTTT
CDR3aa: CASSQEGQGTFNSPLHF
v_gene: TRBV9
abundance: .
d_gene: TRBD1
j_gene: TRBJ1-6

CDR3nt: TGTGCCAGCAGCCAAGCGCTGGATAGAACCTACGAGCAGTACTTC
CDR3aa: CASSQALDRTYEQYF
v_gene: TRBV7-2
abundance: .
d_gene: .
j_gene: TRBJ2-7

CDR3nt: TGTGCCAGCACCCTAAGCCCAGCGGGGGGATTGAACACCGGGGAGCTGTTTTTT
CDR3aa: CASTLSPAGGLNTGELFF
v_gene: TRBV2
abundance: .
d_gene: TRBD2
j_gene: TRBJ2-2

CDR3nt: TGTGCCACCAGCCCCTCGGGCAGGGGGGACACCGGGGAGCTGTTTTTT
CDR3aa: CATSPSGRGDTGELFF
v_gene: TRBV15
abundance: few
d_gene: .
j_gene: TRBJ2-2

CDR3nt: TGCGCCAGCAGCCCGACAGGGCTAGGAAATCAGCCCCAGCATTTT
CDR3aa: CASSPTGLGNQPQHF
v_gene: TRBV5-1
abundance: .
d_gene: TRBD1
j_gene: TRBJ1-5

CDR3nt: TGTGCCAGCAGCCCAGTGGGGGGGCAATCCTACGAGCAGTACTTC
CDR3aa: CASSPVGGQSYEQYF
v_gene: TRBV7-6
abundance: .
d_gene: .
j_gene: TRBJ2-7

CDR3nt: TGTGCCAGCAGTCGCCCGCCGACAGAGGTCGGGGAGCTGTTTTTT
CDR3aa: CASSRPPTEVGELFF
v_gene: TRBV6-5
abundance: .
d_gene: .
j_gene: TRBJ2-2

CDR3nt: TGTGCCAGCATAGGCGGGATCACCGGGGAGCTGTTTTTT
CDR3aa: CASIGGITGELFF
v_gene: TRBV6-6
abundance: .
d_gene: .
j_gene: TRBJ2-2

CDR3nt: TGTGCCAGTAGTATTCTCGGCGGCAGCTCCTCTGGAAACACCATATATTTT
CDR3aa: CASSILGGSSSGNTIYF
v_gene: TRBV19
abundance: few
d_gene: .
j_gene: TRBJ1-3

CDR3nt: TGTGCCAGCAGCCGACGGGGTGCCTACGAGCAGTACTTC
CDR3aa: CASSRRGAYEQYF
v_gene: TRBV7-2
abundance: .
d_gene: .
j_gene: TRBJ2-7

CDR3nt: TGCGCCAGCAGCCAACGACAGGCTAATTCACCCCTCCACTTT
CDR3aa: CASSQRQANSPLHF
v_gene: TRBV4-3
abundance: .
d_gene: .
j_gene: TRBJ1-6

CDR3nt: TGTGCCAGCTCACCTGGGGGGCCCGGCAATCAGCCCCAGCATTTT
CDR3aa: CASSPGGPGNQPQHF
v_gene: TRBV18
abundance: .
d_gene: .
j_gene: TRBJ1-5

CDR3nt: TGCGCCAGCAGCCAAGACGGGATCACAGTTTGGGGATATGGCTACACCTTC
CDR3aa: CASSQDGITVWGYGYTF
v_gene: TRBV4-1
abundance: .
d_gene: .
j_gene: TRBJ1-2

CDR3nt: TGCGCCAGCAGCCCCGACAACACTGAAGCTTTCTTT
CDR3aa: CASSPDNTEAFF
v_gene: TRBV5-1
abundance: medium-sized
d_gene: .
j_gene: TRBJ1-1

CDR3nt: TGTGCCAGCAGCTTTAGACAGGGGGCCCGCCGGGGCTACACCTTC
CDR3aa: CASSFRQGARRGYTF
v_gene: TRBV5-6
abundance: .
d_gene: TRBD1
j_gene: TRBJ1-2

CDR3nt: TGTGCCAGCAGCCTACAGGGACAAGGGGCTTACAATGAGCAGTTCTTC
CDR3aa: CASSLQGQGAYNEQFF
v_gene: TRBV7-2
abundance: .
d_gene: .
j_gene: TRBJ2-1

CDR3nt: TGTGCCAGCAGCTTTTTGGGTGGTCAGCCCCAGCATTTT
CDR3aa: CASSFLGGQPQHF
v_gene: TRBV5-6
abundance: .
d_gene: .
j_gene: TRBJ1-5

CDR3nt: TGTGCTAGTGGTTTGGCGACCGGATCCCAGGGGGGCAATCAGCCCCAGCATTTT
CDR3aa: CASGLATGSQGGNQPQHF
v_gene: TRBV12-5
abundance: .
d_gene: TRBD1
j_gene: TRBJ1-5

CDR3nt: TGTGCCAGCAGCTTACTAGCGGGGGGAATCACAGATACGCAGTATTTT
CDR3aa: CASSLLAGGITDTQYF
v_gene: TRBV7-2
abundance: few
d_gene: TRBD2
j_gene: TRBJ2-3

CDR3nt: TGTGCCAGCAGCTACGGGGGCGAGCAGTACTTC
CDR3aa: CASSYGGEQYF
v_gene: TRBV5-5
abundance: few
d_gene: .
j_gene: TRBJ2-7

CDR3nt: TGTGCCTCGGTACGTTCCACAGGGCTCATCGGGGAGCTGTTTTTT
CDR3aa: CASVRSTGLIGELFF
v_gene: TRBV19
abundance: few
d_gene: .
j_gene: TRBJ2-2

CDR3nt: TGTGCCAGCCGCTGGGGGCTCTATGGCTACACCTTC
CDR3aa: CASRWGLYGYTF
v_gene: TRBV6-5
abundance: .
d_gene: .
j_gene: TRBJ1-2

CDR3nt: TGTGCCAGCAGTGAATACGGGGGGCTGGCGGGGGGCTACACCTTC
CDR3aa: CASSEYGGLAGGYTF
v_gene: TRBV25-1
abundance: few
d_gene: .
j_gene: TRBJ1-2

CDR3nt: TGCGCCAGCAGCAACCGGGACACTTCAACTAATGAAAAACTGTTTTTT
CDR3aa: CASSNRDTSTNEKLFF
v_gene: TRBV5-1
abundance: .
d_gene: .
j_gene: TRBJ1-4

CDR3nt: TGCGCCAGCAGCATGACCCAGGACACCTCCTCCTACGAGCAGTACTTC
CDR3aa: CASSMTQDTSSYEQYF
v_gene: TRBV4-1
abundance: .
d_gene: .
j_gene: TRBJ2-7

CDR3nt: TGTGCCAGCAGTTCAGATAAGGGGGGCCCCTCGAGAAATAGCAATCAGCCCCAGCATTTT
CDR3aa: CASSSDKGGPSRNSNQPQHF
v_gene: TRBV27
abundance: .
d_gene: .
j_gene: TRBJ1-5

CDR3nt: TGTGCCAGCTCCCAAGACAGGGTCGAGCAGTACTTC
CDR3aa: CASSQDRVEQYF
v_gene: TRBV18
abundance: .
d_gene: TRBD1
j_gene: TRBJ2-7

CDR3nt: TGTGCCAGCCTAGACAGACAGCTCACCGGGGAGCTGTTTTTT
CDR3aa: CASLDRQLTGELFF
v_gene: TRBV6-5
abundance: .
d_gene: .
j_gene: TRBJ2-2

CDR3nt: TGTGCCATCAGTGGACAGGTCGAGGGAGAAAAACTGTTTTTT
CDR3aa: CAISGQVEGEKLFF
v_gene: TRBV10-3
abundance: .
d_gene: .
j_gene: TRBJ1-4

CDR3nt: TGTGCCAGCAGCTTGGACAGGGAAAATCAGCCCCAGCATTTT
CDR3aa: CASSLDRENQPQHF
v_gene: TRBV7-8
abundance: .
d_gene: TRBD1
j_gene: TRBJ1-5

CDR3nt: TGTGCCAGCAGCTTGGCGGGCAGAAGTTCACCCCTCCACTTT
CDR3aa: CASSLAGRSSPLHF
v_gene: TRBV5-6
abundance: .
d_gene: .
j_gene: TRBJ1-6

CDR3nt: TGTGCCAGCAGCTTGGCCCGTAACACTGAAGCTTTCTTT
CDR3aa: CASSLARNTEAFF
v_gene: TRBV5-4
abundance: once
d_gene: .
j_gene: TRBJ1-1

CDR3nt: TGTGCCAGCAGCAAAGCTAGCGGGTTCACAGATACGCAGTATTTT
CDR3aa: CASSKASGFTDTQYF
v_gene: TRBV7-9
abundance: .
d_gene: TRBD2
j_gene: TRBJ2-3

CDR3nt: TGTGCCAGCTCACAGGACAGGGTGGACACCGGGGAGCTGTTTTTT
CDR3aa: CASSQDRVDTGELFF
v_gene: TRBV18
abundance: .
d_gene: TRBD1
j_gene: TRBJ2-2

CDR3nt: TGCAGCGTCGATTCTAGCGGGGGGCCCAATGAGCAGTTCTTC
CDR3aa: CSVDSSGGPNEQFF
v_gene: TRBV29-1
abundance: .
d_gene: TRBD2
j_gene: TRBJ2-1

CDR3nt: TGTGCCAGCAGCTTAGAACTCCAGGATGGAAAAGAGACCCAGTACTTC
CDR3aa: CASSLELQDGKETQYF
v_gene: TRBV7-9
abundance: .
d_gene: .
j_gene: TRBJ2-5

CDR3nt: TGTGCCTGGAGTGTACCTAGCGGGGGGACGGGGGAGACCCAGTACTTC
CDR3aa: CAWSVPSGGTGETQYF
v_gene: TRBV30
abundance: .
d_gene: TRBD2
j_gene: TRBJ2-5

CDR3nt: TGTGCCAGCAGCCACGTAGGCGGGTCGGGCCGTGGGGAGCAGTACTTC
CDR3aa: CASSHVGGSGRGEQYF
v_gene: TRBV4-2
abundance: .
d_gene: .
j_gene: TRBJ2-7

CDR3nt: TGTGCCAGTAGTCCGGAAAGCTCCTACAATGAGCAGTTCTTC
CDR3aa: CASSPESSYNEQFF
v_gene: TRBV19
abundance: .
d_gene: .
j_gene: TRBJ2-1

CDR3nt: TGCAGCGTTGATTCCCGGGGACTAGCGCAAGAGACCCAGTACTTC
CDR3aa: CSVDSRGLAQETQYF
v_gene: TRBV29-1
abundance: .
d_gene: TRBD2
j_gene: TRBJ2-5